This T cell receptor (beta chain) was captured in a study of post-analysis software for immune sequencing data. Regarding the study as a whole: Co-batched samples clustered tightly together by F measure. Patients had higher frequencies than controls of four to six TRBV segments, including TRBV5-6, TRBV5-1 and TRBV20-1.

Remarks on this clonotype: Its antigen is unknown.

cDNA libraries for TCR beta contained unique molecular identifiers. A single record per CDR3 protein comes from TCRdb applying MiXCR to the PCR reads. Of some 690,000 distinct CDR3 sequences detected, 25% to 30% appear once; the ten largest clones hold around 0.56%. This CDR3 comprises 13 residues. Germline CDR1 reads MDHEN; CDR2 reads SYDVKM. The sample comprised blood. The gene calls are TRBV28 and TRBJ2-5, with a weak D call TRBD2 (6 bases). The J call is uncertain, as TRBJ2-7 better fits the DNA end. The receptor's source is a girl aged 10-17 years with multiple sclerosis. The CDR3 region is CAIMRAGSYEQYF. The CDR3 bases are TGTGCCATCATGAGGGCGGGGAGCTACGAGCAGTACTTC.